One T cell receptor beta chain is described in this entry. The sample belongs to a study of control samples from healthy donors and cancer patients. The table came from immunoSEQ multiplex PCR; TCRdb's copy has only in-frame clones and leaves some out. The sample lists approximately 70,000 clones; roughly 91% were seen once. The sequenced sample consisted of PBMCs. The receptor's source is a man aged 55 to 69 with lung cancer.

DNA for the CDR3: TGTGCCAGCAGTTACCAGACAGGTCAGAACACCGGGGAGCTGTTTTTT. Amino acid sequence: CASSYQTGQNTGELFF. The chain is built from TRBV6-5 and TRBJ2-2; TRBD1 is a possible D gene (6 bases). Germline V lookup: CDR1 MNHEY, CDR2 SVGAGI. The CDR3 is 16 residues long. V gave up 2 bases and J gave up 1 base, with 11 bases separating them.